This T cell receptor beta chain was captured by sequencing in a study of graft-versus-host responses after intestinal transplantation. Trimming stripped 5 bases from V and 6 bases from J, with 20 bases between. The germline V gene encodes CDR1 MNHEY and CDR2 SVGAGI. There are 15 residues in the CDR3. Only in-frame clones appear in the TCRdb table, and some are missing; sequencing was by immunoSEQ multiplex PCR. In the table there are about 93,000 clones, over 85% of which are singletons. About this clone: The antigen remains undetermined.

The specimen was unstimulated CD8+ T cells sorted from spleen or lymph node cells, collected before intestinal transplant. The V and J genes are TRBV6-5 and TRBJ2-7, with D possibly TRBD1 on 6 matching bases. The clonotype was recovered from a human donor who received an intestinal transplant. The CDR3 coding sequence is TGTGCCAGCAGTAAAAGACAGGAGCTCTTGGGCGAGCAGTACTTC. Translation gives CASSKRQELLGEQYF.